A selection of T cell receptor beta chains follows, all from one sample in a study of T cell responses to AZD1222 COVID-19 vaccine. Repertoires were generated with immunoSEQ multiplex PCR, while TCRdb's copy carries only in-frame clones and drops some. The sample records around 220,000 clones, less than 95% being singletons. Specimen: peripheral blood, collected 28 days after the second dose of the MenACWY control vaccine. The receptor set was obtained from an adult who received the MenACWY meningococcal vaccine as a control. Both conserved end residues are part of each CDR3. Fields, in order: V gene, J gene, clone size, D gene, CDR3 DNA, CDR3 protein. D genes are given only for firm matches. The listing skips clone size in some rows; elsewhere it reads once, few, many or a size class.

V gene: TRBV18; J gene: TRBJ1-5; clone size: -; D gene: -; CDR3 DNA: TGTGCCAGCTCACAGGAGGGAGGGAGCAATCAGCCCCAGCATTTT; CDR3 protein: CASSQEGGSNQPQHF
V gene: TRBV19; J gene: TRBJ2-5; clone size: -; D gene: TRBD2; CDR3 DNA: TGTGCCAGTAGTAAGCGGGAGGAGACCCAGTACTTC; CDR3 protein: CASSKREETQYF
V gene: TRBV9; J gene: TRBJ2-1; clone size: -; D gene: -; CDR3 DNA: TGTGCCAGCAGCGTAGCGGGAAGGGGGCAGTTCTTC; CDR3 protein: CASSVAGRGQFF
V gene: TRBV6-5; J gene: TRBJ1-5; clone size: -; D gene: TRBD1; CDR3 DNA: TGTGCCAGCAACAGGGCAGGGGGGAATCAGCCCCAGCATTTT; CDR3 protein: CASNRAGGNQPQHF
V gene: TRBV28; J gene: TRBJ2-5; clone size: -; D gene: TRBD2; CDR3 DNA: TGTGCCAGCAGTTTCGGGGGGGCAGGGGAAGAGACCCAGTACTTC; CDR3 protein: CASSFGGAGEETQYF
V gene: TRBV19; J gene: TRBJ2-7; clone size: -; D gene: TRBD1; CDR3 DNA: TGTGCCAGTAGTGTCGGGACAGGGGGAACCTACGAGCAGTACTTC; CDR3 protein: CASSVGTGGTYEQYF
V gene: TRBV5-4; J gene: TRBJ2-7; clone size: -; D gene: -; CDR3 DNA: TGTGCCAGCAGCATACGAGGGGGGGCCTACGAGCAGTACTTC; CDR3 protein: CASSIRGGAYEQYF
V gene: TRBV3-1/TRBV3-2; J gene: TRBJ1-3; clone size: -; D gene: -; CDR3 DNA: TGTGCCAGCAGCCACGGGGTTGGAAACACCATATATTTT; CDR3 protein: CASSHGVGNTIYF
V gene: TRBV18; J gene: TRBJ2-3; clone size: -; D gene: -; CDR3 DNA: TGTGCCAGCTCACTCTCCGGGACGGTAGACACGGATACGCAGTATTTT; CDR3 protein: CASSLSGTVDTDTQYF
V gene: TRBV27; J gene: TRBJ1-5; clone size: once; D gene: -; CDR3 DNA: TGTGCCAGGGAGTGTTGGGGGCGCTCCGAAGGGCAGCCCCAGCATTTT; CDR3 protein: CARECWGRSEGQPQHF
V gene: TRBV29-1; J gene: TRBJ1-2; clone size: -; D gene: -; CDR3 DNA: TGCAGCGTTCGGGGGGAAGGTGGCTACACCTTC; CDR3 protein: CSVRGEGGYTF
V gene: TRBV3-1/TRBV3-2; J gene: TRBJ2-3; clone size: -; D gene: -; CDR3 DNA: TGTGCCAGCAGCCAAGGTTGGGATAATACGCAGTATTTT; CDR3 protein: CASSQGWDNTQYF
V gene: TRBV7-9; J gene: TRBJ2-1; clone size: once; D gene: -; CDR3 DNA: TGTGCCAGCAGCTCAAGTGGGCTAGTGGGCTACAATGAGCAGTTCTTC; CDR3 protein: CASSSSGLVGYNEQFF
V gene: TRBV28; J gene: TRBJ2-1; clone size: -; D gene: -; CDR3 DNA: TGTGCCAGCAGTCCGGGCCCCCAGCGGGAGCAGTTCTTC; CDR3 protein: CASSPGPQREQFF
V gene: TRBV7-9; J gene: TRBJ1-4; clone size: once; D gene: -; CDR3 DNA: TGTGCCAGCAGCCTAAAAACAGGAGAAAAACTGTTTTTT; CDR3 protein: CASSLKTGEKLFF
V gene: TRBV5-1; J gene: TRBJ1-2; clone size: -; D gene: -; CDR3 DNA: TGCGCCAGCAGTTTCGGGGCAACCGGGAACTATGGCTACACCTTC; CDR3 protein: CASSFGATGNYGYTF
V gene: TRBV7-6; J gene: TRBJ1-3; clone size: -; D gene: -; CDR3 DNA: TGTGCCAGCAGCTTAGCCGGTTTGGGAGGGGGCTCTGGAAACACCATATATTTT; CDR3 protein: CASSLAGLGGGSGNTIYF
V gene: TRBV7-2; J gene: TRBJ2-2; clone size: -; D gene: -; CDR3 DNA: TGTGCCAGCAGCTTAGTGCACGCGGGCACCGGGGAGCTGTTTTTT; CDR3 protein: CASSLVHAGTGELFF
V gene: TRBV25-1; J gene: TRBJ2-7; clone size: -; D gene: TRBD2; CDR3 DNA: TGTGCCAGCAGTGGACTAGCGGGAGTTAGCGAGCAGTACTTC; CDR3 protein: CASSGLAGVSEQYF
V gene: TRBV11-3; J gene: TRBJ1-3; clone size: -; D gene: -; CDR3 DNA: TGTGCCAGCAGCCCAGAACGGTTAAGGAAGAACACCATATATTTT; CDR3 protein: CASSPERLRKNTIYF
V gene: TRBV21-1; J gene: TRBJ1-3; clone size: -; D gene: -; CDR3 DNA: TGTGCCAGCAGACTCCGGGACGGCTCTGGAAACACCATATATTTT; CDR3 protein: CASRLRDGSGNTIYF
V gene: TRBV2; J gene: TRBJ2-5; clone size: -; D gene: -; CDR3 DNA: TGTGCCAGCAGCGTCGAGAGGGAAGAGACCCAGTACTTC; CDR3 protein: CASSVEREETQYF
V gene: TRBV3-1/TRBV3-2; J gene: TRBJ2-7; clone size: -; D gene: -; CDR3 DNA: TGTGCCAGCAGCCCTGACAGCTACGAGCAGTACTTC; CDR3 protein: CASSPDSYEQYF
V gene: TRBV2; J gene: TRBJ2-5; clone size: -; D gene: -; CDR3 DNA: TGTGCCAGCAGTGAAATGACAGGCCCTCTAGAGACCCAGTACTTC; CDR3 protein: CASSEMTGPLETQYF
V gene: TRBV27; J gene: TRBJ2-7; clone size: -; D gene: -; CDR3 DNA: TGTGCCAGCAGCCGACGGCGAGGGGTCGGCTACGAGCAGTACTTC; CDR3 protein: CASSRRRGVGYEQYF
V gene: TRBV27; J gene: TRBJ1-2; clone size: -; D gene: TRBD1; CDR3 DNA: TGTGCCAGCAGTTTGGAGCCGGGACAGGCGTATGGCTACACCTTC; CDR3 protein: CASSLEPGQAYGYTF
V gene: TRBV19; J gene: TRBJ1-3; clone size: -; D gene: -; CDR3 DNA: TGTGCCAGTAGTCCCCGCCAGGGAGCAGGAAACACCATATATTTT; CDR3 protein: CASSPRQGAGNTIYF
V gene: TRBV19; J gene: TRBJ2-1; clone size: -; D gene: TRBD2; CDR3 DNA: TGTGCCAGTAGTATCATTAGCGGGGCATCCTTACTAACTTACAATGAGCAGTTCTTC; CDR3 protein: CASSIISGASLLTYNEQFF
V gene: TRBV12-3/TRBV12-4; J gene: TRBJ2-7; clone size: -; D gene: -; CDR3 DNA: TGTGCCAGCAGTTTGGAGGGCTACGAGCAGTACTTC; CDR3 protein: CASSLEGYEQYF
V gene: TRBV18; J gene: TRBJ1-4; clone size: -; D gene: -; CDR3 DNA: TGTGCCAGCTCACCACCTGACAGCTATAATGAAAAACTGTTTTTT; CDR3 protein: CASSPPDSYNEKLFF
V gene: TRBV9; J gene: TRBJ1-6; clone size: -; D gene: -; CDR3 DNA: TGTGCCAGCAGCGTGGGGGGGCCGGTTTCACCCCTCCACTTT; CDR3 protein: CASSVGGPVSPLHF
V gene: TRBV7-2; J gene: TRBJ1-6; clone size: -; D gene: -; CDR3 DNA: TGTGCCAGCAGCTTAGGTCGGGGGAATTCACCCCTCCACTTT; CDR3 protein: CASSLGRGNSPLHF
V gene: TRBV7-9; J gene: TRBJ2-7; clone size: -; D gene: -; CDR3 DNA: TGTGCCAGCAGCCCAGGGGCGGGACTCTCCTACGAGCAGTACTTC; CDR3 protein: CASSPGAGLSYEQYF
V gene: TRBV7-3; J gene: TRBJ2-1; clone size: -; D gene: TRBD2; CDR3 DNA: TGTGCCAGCAGCCGGAGCGGGGGGGCTTACAATGAGCAGTTCTTC; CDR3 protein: CASSRSGGAYNEQFF
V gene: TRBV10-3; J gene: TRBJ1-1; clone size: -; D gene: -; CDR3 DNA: TGTGCCTCCAGGGGAGGGGTGAACACTGAAGCTTTCTTT; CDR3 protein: CASRGGVNTEAFF
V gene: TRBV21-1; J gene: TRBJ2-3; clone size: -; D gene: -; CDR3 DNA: TGTGCCAGCAGAACGTGGCGGGGGAGCACAGATACGCAGTATTTT; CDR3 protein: CASRTWRGSTDTQYF
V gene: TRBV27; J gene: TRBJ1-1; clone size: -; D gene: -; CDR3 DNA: TGTGCCAGCAGTTTTGGGGAGCGCACTGAAGCTTTCTTT; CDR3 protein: CASSFGERTEAFF
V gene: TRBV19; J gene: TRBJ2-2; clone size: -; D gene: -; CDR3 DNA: TGTGCCAGTAGTATAGATCCTAGGGCGAACACCGGGGAGCTGTTTTTT; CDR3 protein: CASSIDPRANTGELFF
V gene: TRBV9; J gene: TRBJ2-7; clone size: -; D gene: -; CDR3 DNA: TGTGCCAGCAGCCCCGGCAACCACTACGAGCAGTACTTC; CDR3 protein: CASSPGNHYEQYF
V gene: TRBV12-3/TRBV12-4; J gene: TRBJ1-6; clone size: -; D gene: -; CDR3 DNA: TGTGCCAGCAGTTCCGGGAGCTCACCCCTCCACTTT; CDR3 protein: CASSSGSSPLHF
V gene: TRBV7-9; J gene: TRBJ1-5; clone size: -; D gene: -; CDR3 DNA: TGTGCCAGCAGCTCCCCCGGAAGTGGCAATCAGCCCCAGCATTTT; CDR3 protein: CASSSPGSGNQPQHF